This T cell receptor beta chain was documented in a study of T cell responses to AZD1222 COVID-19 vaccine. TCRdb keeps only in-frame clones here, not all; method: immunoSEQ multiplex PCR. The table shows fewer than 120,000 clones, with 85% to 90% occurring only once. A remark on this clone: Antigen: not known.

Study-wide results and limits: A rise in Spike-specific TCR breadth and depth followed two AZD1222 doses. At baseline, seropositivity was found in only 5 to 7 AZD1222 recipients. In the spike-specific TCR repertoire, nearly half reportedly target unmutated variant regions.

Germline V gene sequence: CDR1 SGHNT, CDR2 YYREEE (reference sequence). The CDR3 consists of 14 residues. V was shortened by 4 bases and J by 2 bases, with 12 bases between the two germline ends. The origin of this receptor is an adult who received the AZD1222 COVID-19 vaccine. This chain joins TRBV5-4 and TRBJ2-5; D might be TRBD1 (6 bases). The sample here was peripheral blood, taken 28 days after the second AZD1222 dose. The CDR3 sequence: CASSNRDKQETQYF. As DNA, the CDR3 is TGTGCCAGCAGCAACCGGGACAAACAAGAGACCCAGTACTTC.